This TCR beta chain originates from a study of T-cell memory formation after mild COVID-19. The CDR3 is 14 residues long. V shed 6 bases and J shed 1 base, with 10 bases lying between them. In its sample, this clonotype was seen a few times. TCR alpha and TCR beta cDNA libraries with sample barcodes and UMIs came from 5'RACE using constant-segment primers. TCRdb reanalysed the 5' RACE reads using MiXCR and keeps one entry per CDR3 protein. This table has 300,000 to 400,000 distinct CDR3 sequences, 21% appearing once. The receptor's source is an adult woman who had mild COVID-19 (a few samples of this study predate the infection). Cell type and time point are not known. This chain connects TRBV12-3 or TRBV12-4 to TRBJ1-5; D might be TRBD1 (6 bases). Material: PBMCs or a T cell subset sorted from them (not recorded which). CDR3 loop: CASRRDRSNQPQHF. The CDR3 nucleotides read TGTGCCAGCAGACGAGACAGGAGCAATCAGCCCCAGCATTTT.